The source of this T cell receptor (beta chain) is a study of cytomegalovirus exposure and HLA in healthy donors. The donors, nominally healthy at sampling, likely had unrecorded immune exposures. Findings of the study overall: Follow-up analysis later connected one missense variant in DCLRE1C with trimming of TCR beta V- and J-genes. A later analysis appeared to link common viral pathogens to several of the most significant clusters. Later analysis placed DRB1 highest and HLA-C lowest in TCR association rates, which differed by HLA locus.

Germline V gene data show CDR1 as SGDLS and CDR2 as YYNGEE. J was trimmed by 2 bases and V by 4 bases; bases with no gene match: 10. This CDR3 is 16 amino acids long. This clone appeared once. Its antigen is as yet unknown. PCR used 60 Vbeta primers and 13 Jbeta primers. Measured with immunoSEQ multiplex PCR; TCRdb has only the in-frame clones, and not every one. The repertoire holds around 150,000 clones, with 70% to 80% as singletons. Sequencing used PBMCs. V usage is TRBV9 and J usage is TRBJ1-1; TRBD1 matches 8 bases. The receptor was derived from a man aged 18-30 years in good health and CMV-seropositive. The chain's CDR3 is CASSHGQGEGNTEAFF. CDR3 bases: TGTGCCAGCAGCCATGGACAGGGTGAGGGTAACACTGAAGCTTTCTTT.